Listed here are 30 T cell receptor beta chains from one sample, sequenced in a study of blood T cell repertoires in COVID-19. Sequencing used immunoSEQ multiplex PCR; TCRdb keeps in-frame clones, though not all of them. The table has under 250,000 clones, just over 85% seen once. Sequenced: peripheral blood. The receptors were gathered from a man at least 80 years old with acute or convalescent COVID-19.

The rearrangement links TRBV7-2 to TRBJ2-7; 9 bases align to TRBD1. The CDR3 contains 14 residues. With 6 bases clipped from V and 3 bases from J, the junction kept 6 bases outside the gene matches. Germline values: CDR1 SGHTA, CDR2 FQGNSA. The CDR3 here is CASRLRTGDYEQYF. CDR3 nucleotide sequence: TGTGCCAGCAGACTCCGGACAGGGGACTACGAGCAGTACTTC.

This chain connects TRBV7-6 to TRBJ1-4; a weak D match, TRBD1 (5 bases). Between the trimmed V and J ends, which lost 2 bases and 5 bases, there was a span of 9 bases. Germline assignment: CDR1 SGHVS and CDR2 FNYEAQ. CDR3 length: 14 residues. This chain's CDR3 is CASSLIGVNEKLFF. CDR3 sequence (DNA): TGTGCCAGCAGCTTAATAGGGGTCAATGAAAAACTGTTTTTT.

The V call is TRBV12-3 or TRBV12-4, the J call TRBJ1-6; D unclear. The ends were cut back, 5 bases at V and 6 bases at J, with 8 bases in the middle. The CDR3 contains 13 residues. CDR3 coding DNA: TGTGCCAGCAGTCTGGAGGTTAATTCACCCCTCCACTTT. Amino acids: CASSLEVNSPLHF.

V gene TRBV4-1 combines with J gene TRBJ1-4; no clear D. Deletions cut 0 bases from V and 8 bases from J, with 19 bases between. Germline V lookup: CDR1 MGHRA, CDR2 YSYEKL. This CDR3 is 17 amino acids long. CDR3 loop: CASSQDTDTPEAEKLFF. The CDR3 coding sequence is TGCGCCAGCAGCCAAGATACTGACACCCCTGAAGCCGAAAAACTGTTTTTT.

CDR3 amino acids: CASSSGQVPLDGYTF. In DNA form, the CDR3 reads TGTGCCAGTAGTTCCGGACAGGTCCCTCTCGATGGCTACACCTTC. The V gene is TRBV19, the J gene TRBJ1-2, with TRBD1 identical over 7 bases. This CDR3 is built from 15 residues. V dropped 5 bases and J dropped 6; count of bases not matched to a gene: 12. Germline values: CDR1 LNHDA, CDR2 SQIVND (reference sequence).

The chain is built from TRBV10-3 and TRBJ2-7, with a weak D call TRBD2 (5 bases). CDR3 size: 14 residues. Trimming cost V 4 bases and J 0 bases, with 10 bases left between them. The V gene's germline CDR1 is ENHRY and CDR2 SYGVKD. The CDR3 DNA reads TGTGCCATCAGTGGGGAGCGGAGCTCCTACGAGCAGTACTTC. Residues: CAISGERSSYEQYF.

The chain combines TRBV5-1 with TRBJ2-5; 10 bases fit TRBD1. V gave up 1 base and J gave up 5 bases; unmatched junction bases: 8. Per the germline V gene, CDR1 is SGHRS and CDR2 is YFSETQ. The CDR3 contains 16 residues. Written as DNA, the CDR3 is TGCGCCAGCAGCTTGAGGACAGGGGGTACCGGTGAGACCCAGTACTTC. This encodes CASSLRTGGTGETQYF.

V usage is TRBV7-8 and J usage is TRBJ1-5; D gene ambiguous. This CDR3 has 13 residues. The germline CDR1 and CDR2 sequences are SGHVS and FQNEAQ. Trimming took 1 base from V and 7 from J, leaving 8 bases between them. DNA for the CDR3: TGTGCCAGCAGCTTAGAGTCAGGCCAGCCCCAGCATTTT. Its protein product is CASSLESGQPQHF.

The chain employs TRBV9 and TRBJ2-5; 8 positions agree with TRBD2. Germline values: CDR1 SGDLS, CDR2 YYNGEE. The CDR3 sequence is 15 residues long. V trimming: 3 bases; J trimming: 0 bases; junction bases outside the gene matches: 4. Here the CDR3 reads CASSALTSDQETQYF. The CDR3 coding sequence is TGTGCCAGCAGCGCGTTGACTAGCGACCAAGAGACCCAGTACTTC.

The rearrangement uses TRBV28 and TRBJ2-4; D perhaps matches TRBD2 (5 bases). The CDR3 sequence is 15 residues long. The germline gives CDR1 MDHEN, CDR2 SYDVKM. Trimming removed 1 base from V and 4 bases from J, with 11 bases in between. In DNA form, the CDR3 reads TGTGCCAGCAGTTTATCTTCGGACTTTAAAAACATTCAGTACTTC. This translates into CASSLSSDFKNIQYF.

The chain combines TRBV20-1 with TRBJ2-7; D is ambiguous. The CDR3 is 11 residues long. Germline CDR1 DFQATT, CDR2 SNEGSKA (reference sequence). The V end was cut by 2 bases, the J end by 7 bases, with 9 bases between. CDR3 residues: CSARRVEEQYF. The CDR3 nucleotides are TGCAGTGCTAGACGGGTGGAGGAGCAGTACTTC.

The V call is TRBV3-1 (or the pseudogene TRBV3-2), the J call TRBJ1-5, with D possibly matching TRBD1 (6 bases). CDR1 and CDR2 (germline): LGHDT, YNNKEL (reference sequence). This CDR3 region has 16 residues. The V end lost 3 bases, the J end lost 5 bases, and 17 bases lay between the germline ends. For the CDR3, the DNA is TGTGCCAGCAGCCAGGGGTCAGGGGTAGGGGATCAGCCCCAGCATTTT. It encodes CASSQGSGVGDQPQHF.

This rearrangement joins TRBV19 to TRBJ1-5; 7 nucleotides align to TRBD1. Looked up from germline, CDR1 is LNHDA and CDR2 is SQIVND (reference sequence). Trimming at V came to 5 bases and at J to 9 bases, leaving 13 bases not matched to a gene. The CDR3 sequence is 15 residues long. CDR3 in amino acids: CASSLGQAETAPQHF. The DNA of the CDR3 is TGTGCCAGTAGTCTTGGACAGGCCGAAACGGCGCCCCAGCATTTT.

The chain combines TRBV11-2 with TRBJ2-7; D remains ambiguous. V lost 5 bases to trimming and J lost 3 bases, with 14 bases between them. Germline V gene lookup returns CDR1 SGHAT and CDR2 FQNNGV. The CDR3 totals 14 residues. Written as DNA, the CDR3 is TGTGCCAGCAGCCCTTACCTACAGTTCTACGAGCAGTACTTC. Translating it yields CASSPYLQFYEQYF.

The V gene is TRBV5-4, the J gene TRBJ1-3, with no clear D. V lost 1 base and J 0 bases, leaving 8 bases between the germline ends. The germline CDR1 and CDR2 sequences are SGHNT and YYREEE (reference sequence). This CDR3 spans 15 amino acids. CDR3 DNA: TGTGCCAGCAGCTTGACAGCCGTCTCTGGAAACACCATATATTTT. It yields the protein CASSLTAVSGNTIYF.

The CDR3 DNA reads TGTGCCAGCAGTAGAGGACTAGCGGGAGGGCTCGACGAGCAGTACTTC. Protein product: CASSRGLAGGLDEQYF. V is TRBV28 and J is TRBJ2-7; 15 bases are a match to TRBD2. J gave up 5 bases and V 5 bases, and 7 bases lay outside the gene matches. This CDR3 spans 16 amino acids. Germline CDR1 and CDR2: MDHEN and SYDVKM.

The chain recombines TRBV15 with TRBJ2-5; 11 positions match TRBD1. Germline trimming cut 3 bases from V and 2 bases from J; bases unmatched to any gene: 5. Germline values: CDR1 LNHNV, CDR2 YYDKDF (reference sequence). This CDR3 comprises 16 residues. CDR3 nucleotides: TGTGCCACCAGCAGTGGCGGGACAGGGGGACAAGAGACCCAGTACTTC. This gives the protein CATSSGGTGGQETQYF. The full variable domain, its missing parts supplied by reference TRBV15 and TRBJ2-5, is DAMVIQNPRYQVTQFGKPVTLSCSQTLNHNVMYWYQQKSSQAPKLLFHYYDKDFNNEADTPDNFQSRRPNTSFCFLDIRSPGLGDTAMYLCATSSGGTGGQETQYFGPGTRLLVL.

The gene calls are TRBV7-2 and TRBJ2-3, with a weak D call TRBD1 (5 bases). The length of the CDR3 is 13 residues. Per germline, CDR1 SGHTA and CDR2 FQGNSA. With 1 base removed from V and 4 bases from J, the gap between germline ends came to 6 bases. The CDR3 DNA follows: TGTGCCAGCAGCTTAGTAGGGGCAGATACGCAGTATTTT. Translation: CASSLVGADTQYF.

This clone was seen once. The rearrangement joins TRBV19 to TRBJ2-6, with 7 bases fitting TRBD1. Germline V gives CDR1 LNHDA, CDR2 SQIVND (reference sequence). With 4 bases clipped from V and 0 bases from J, the junction kept 9 bases outside the gene matches. CDR3 length: 18 amino acids. CDR3 sequence (DNA): TGTGCCAGTAGTAATACAGGGGTAGTTTCCTCTGGGGCCAACGTCCTGACTTTC. The encoded protein is CASSNTGVVSSGANVLTF. The full variable domain, with the rest looked up from reference TRBV19 and TRBJ2-6, is DGGITQSPKYLFRKEGQNVTLSCEQNLNHDAMYWYRQDPGQGLRLIYYSQIVNDFQKGDIAEGYSVSREKKESFPLTVTSAQKNPTAFYLCASSNTGVVSSGANVLTFGAGSRLTVL.

The chain links TRBV5-4 to TRBJ1-2; a weak D match, TRBD1 (6 bases). Trimming pared 0 bases from V and 6 bases from J, leaving 9 bases between. The CDR3 contains 13 residues. Germline V gene data show CDR1 as SGHNT and CDR2 as YYREEE (reference sequence). Here the CDR3 reads CASSLGQENGYTF. The CDR3 DNA sequence: TGTGCCAGCAGCTTGGGACAGGAGAATGGCTACACCTTC.

This clone has just one count. This chain uses TRBV6-2 or TRBV6-3 with TRBJ1-2; 9 bases fit TRBD1. CDR3 length: 15 amino acids. CDR1 and CDR2 (germline): MNHEY, SVGEGT. V dropped 5 bases and J dropped 8; count of bases not matched to a gene: 12. In DNA, the CDR3 is TGTGCCAGCAGTGACTACAGGGGGCAAAGGCCGGGCTACACCTTC. It translates to CASSDYRGQRPGYTF.

CDR3 in amino acids: CASSLLAGAYEQYF. The CDR3 DNA reads as TGTGCCAGCAGTTTACTAGCGGGAGCTTACGAGCAGTACTTC. The V gene is TRBV28, the J gene TRBJ2-7; 10 bases are a match to TRBD2. J was trimmed by 4 bases and V by 2 bases; bases with no gene match: 2. The CDR3 is made up of 14 amino acids. The germline V gene has CDR1 MDHEN and CDR2 SYDVKM.

The rearrangement uses TRBV7-2 and TRBJ1-1, with TRBD1 identical over 10 bases. Germline CDR1 and CDR2: SGHTA and FQGNSA. This CDR3 has 16 amino acids. V was clipped by 5 bases and J by 5 bases; unmatched bases: 11. CDR3: CASSPQTGGRVTEAFF. The CDR3 DNA follows: TGTGCCAGCAGCCCTCAGACAGGGGGCAGGGTTACTGAAGCTTTCTTT.

The rearrangement uses TRBV3-1 (or the pseudogene TRBV3-2) and TRBJ2-5, with no clear D. The CDR3 contains 15 residues. With 1 base removed from V and 7 bases from J, the gap between germline ends came to 16 bases. The germline gives CDR1 LGHDT, CDR2 YNNKEL (reference sequence). CDR3 sequence reads: CASSQGFGSGGTQYF. For the CDR3, the DNA is TGTGCCAGCAGCCAAGGATTCGGGTCTGGCGGGACCCAGTACTTC.

The chain combines TRBV19 with TRBJ1-4; D is ambiguous. Trimming took 8 bases from V and 8 from J, leaving 21 bases between them. The CDR3 consists of 15 residues. The germline V gene encodes CDR1 LNHDA and CDR2 SQIVND (reference sequence). The CDR3 is CASHRGGQSREKLFF. In DNA form, the CDR3 reads TGTGCCAGTCACAGAGGAGGGCAAAGTAGGGAAAAACTGTTTTTT. The complete variable domain, with remaining parts taken from reference TRBV19 and TRBJ1-4, reads DGGITQSPKYLFRKEGQNVTLSCEQNLNHDAMYWYRQDPGQGLRLIYYSQIVNDFQKGDIAEGYSVSREKKESFPLTVTSAQKNPTAFYLCASHRGGQSREKLFFGSGTQLSVL.

This clone occurred a few times. CDR3 nucleotides: TGTGCCAGCAGCCGGGCGGAGGGCGGACGCGAGCAGTACTTC. It is translated as CASSRAEGGREQYF. The gene calls are TRBV7-9 and TRBJ2-7, with D perhaps TRBD2 (6 bases). Germline loops: CDR1 SEHNR, CDR2 FQNEAQ (reference sequence). This CDR3 region has 14 residues. Trimming shortened V by 5 bases and J by 6 bases, and 17 bases separated the two germline ends.

This sequence joins TRBV5-6 and TRBJ1-5; possibly TRBD1 for D (5 bases). Trimming stripped 1 base from V and 11 bases from J, with 22 bases between. The CDR3 loop spans 16 amino acids. Germline assignment: CDR1 SGHDT and CDR2 YYEEEE. The CDR3 region is CASSLYQVNVGVAQHF. CDR3 bases: TGTGCCAGCAGCTTGTATCAAGTCAATGTAGGGGTGGCCCAGCATTTT.

This rearrangement joins TRBV10-1 to TRBJ2-7; no definite D call. The CDR3 runs 13 residues. Trimming removed 4 bases from V and 0 bases from J, with 7 bases in between. Germline values: CDR1 WNHNN, CDR2 SYGVQD (reference sequence). CDR3 DNA: TGCGCCAGCAGTGGACTGGACTCCTACGAGCAGTACTTC. Encoded protein: CASSGLDSYEQYF.

In DNA, the CDR3 is TGCGCCAGCAGCTTGGACGGGACTAGCGGGAGCACAGATACGCAGTATTTT. It codes for CASSLDGTSGSTDTQYF. The chain links TRBV5-1 to TRBJ2-3, with 12 bases that match TRBD2. Germline V gene sequence: CDR1 SGHRS, CDR2 YFSETQ. The CDR3 has 17 amino acids. Trimming at V came to 0 bases and at J to 0 bases, leaving 2 bases not matched to a gene.

The chain is built from TRBV5-1 and TRBJ2-5, with D hard to call. The CDR3 runs to 13 residues. V was clipped by 4 bases and J by 5 bases, with 12 bases between them. Germline V gene lookup returns CDR1 SGHRS and CDR2 YFSETQ. The CDR3 DNA reads as TGCGCCAGCAGCAACCCCGGTGAGGAGACCCAGTACTTC. It translates to CASSNPGEETQYF.